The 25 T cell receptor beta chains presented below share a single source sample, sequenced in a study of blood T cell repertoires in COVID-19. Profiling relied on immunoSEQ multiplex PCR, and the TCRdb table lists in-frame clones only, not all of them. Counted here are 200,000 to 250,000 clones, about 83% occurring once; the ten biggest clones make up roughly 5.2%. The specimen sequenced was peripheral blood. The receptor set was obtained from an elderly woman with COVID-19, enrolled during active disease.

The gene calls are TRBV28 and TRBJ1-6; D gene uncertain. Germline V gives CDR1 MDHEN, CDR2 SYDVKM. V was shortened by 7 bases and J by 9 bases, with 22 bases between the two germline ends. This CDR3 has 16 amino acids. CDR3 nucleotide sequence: TGTGCCAGCACTCTTGGGGAGTCCGTAAAGGGTTCACCCCTCCACTTT. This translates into CASTLGESVKGSPLHF.

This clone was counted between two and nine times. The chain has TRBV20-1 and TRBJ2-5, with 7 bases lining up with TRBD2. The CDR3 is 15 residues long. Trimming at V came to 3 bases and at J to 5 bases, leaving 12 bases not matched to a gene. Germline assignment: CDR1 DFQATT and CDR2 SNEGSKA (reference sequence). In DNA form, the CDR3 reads TGCAGTGCTAGTCCCCCCGGACTAGTGGGGGAGACCCAGTACTTC. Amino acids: CSASPPGLVGETQYF.

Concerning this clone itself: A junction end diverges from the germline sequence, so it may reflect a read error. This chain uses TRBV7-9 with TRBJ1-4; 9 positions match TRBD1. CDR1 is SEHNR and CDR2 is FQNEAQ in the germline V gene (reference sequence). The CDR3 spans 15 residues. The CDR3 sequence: CASGLGDRVNEKLFF. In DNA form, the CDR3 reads TGTGCCAGCGGCTTAGGGGACAGGGTGAATGAAAAACTGTTTTTT.

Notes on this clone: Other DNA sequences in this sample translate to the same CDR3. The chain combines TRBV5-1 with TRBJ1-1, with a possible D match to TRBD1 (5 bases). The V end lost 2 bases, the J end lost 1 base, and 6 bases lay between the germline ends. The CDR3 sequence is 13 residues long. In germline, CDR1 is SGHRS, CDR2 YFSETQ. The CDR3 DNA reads TGCGCCAGCAGCTTCACAGGGAACACTGAAGCTTTCTTT. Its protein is CASSFTGNTEAFF.

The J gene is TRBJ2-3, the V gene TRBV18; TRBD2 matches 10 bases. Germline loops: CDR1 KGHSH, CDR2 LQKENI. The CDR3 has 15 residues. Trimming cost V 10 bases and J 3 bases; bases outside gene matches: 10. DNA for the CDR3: TGTGCCACCCCACCTAGCGGGGGACGGACAGATACGCAGTATTTT. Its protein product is CATPPSGGRTDTQYF.

The CDR3 DNA reads TGTGCCAGCAGCCCAGGACAGACAAGTAATGAAAAACTGTTTTTT. This translates into CASSPGQTSNEKLFF. V and J are TRBV7-9 and TRBJ1-4, with TRBD1 as a possible D gene (6 bases). This CDR3 has 15 residues. V lost 5 bases and J 4 bases, leaving 14 bases between the germline ends. Germline CDR1 and CDR2: SEHNR and FQNEAQ (reference sequence).

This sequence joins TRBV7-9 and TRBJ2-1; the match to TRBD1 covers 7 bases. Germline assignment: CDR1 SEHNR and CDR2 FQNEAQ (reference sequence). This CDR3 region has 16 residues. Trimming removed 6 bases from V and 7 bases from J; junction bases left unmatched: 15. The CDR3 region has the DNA TGTGCCAGCAGAGCAGGGACAGCACAAGGAATGAATGAGCAGTTCTTC. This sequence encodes CASRAGTAQGMNEQFF.

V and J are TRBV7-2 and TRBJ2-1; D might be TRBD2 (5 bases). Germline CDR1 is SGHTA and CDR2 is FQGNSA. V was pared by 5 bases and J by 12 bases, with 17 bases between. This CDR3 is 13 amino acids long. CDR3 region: CASSPLTGIPQFF. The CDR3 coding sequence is TGTGCCAGCAGCCCTCTGACCGGGATCCCGCAGTTCTTC.

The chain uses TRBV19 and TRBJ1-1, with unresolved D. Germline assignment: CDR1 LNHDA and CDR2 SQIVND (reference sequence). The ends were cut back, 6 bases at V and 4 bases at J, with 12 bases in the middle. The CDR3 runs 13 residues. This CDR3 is CASSLSIFTEAFF. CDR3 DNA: TGTGCCAGTAGCCTTTCTATATTCACTGAAGCTTTCTTT. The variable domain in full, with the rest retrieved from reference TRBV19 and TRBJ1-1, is DGGITQSPKYLFRKEGQNVTLSCEQNLNHDAMYWYRQDPGQGLRLIYYSQIVNDFQKGDIAEGYSVSREKKESFPLTVTSAQKNPTAFYLCASSLSIFTEAFFGQGTRLTVV.

CDR3 in DNA: TGCGCCAGCAGCGAACAGGGGGCCCCAGATACGCAGTATTTT. It yields the protein CASSEQGAPDTQYF. This chain connects TRBV10-2 to TRBJ2-3; 9 bases map to TRBD1. Germline V lookup: CDR1 WSHSY, CDR2 SAAADI. J gave up 4 bases and V 6 bases, and 5 bases lay outside the gene matches. This CDR3 region has 14 residues.

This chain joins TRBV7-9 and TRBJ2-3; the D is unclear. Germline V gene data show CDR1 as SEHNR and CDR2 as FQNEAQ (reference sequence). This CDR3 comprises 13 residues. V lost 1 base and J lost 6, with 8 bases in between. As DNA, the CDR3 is TGTGCCAGCAGCTTAGGCAGTCCCGATACGCAGTATTTT. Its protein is CASSLGSPDTQYF.

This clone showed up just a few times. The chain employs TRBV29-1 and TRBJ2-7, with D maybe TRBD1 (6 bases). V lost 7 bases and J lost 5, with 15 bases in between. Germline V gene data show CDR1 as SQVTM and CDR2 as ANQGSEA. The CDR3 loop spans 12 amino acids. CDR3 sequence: CSATDRINEQYF. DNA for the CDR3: TGCAGCGCTACCGACAGGATAAACGAGCAGTACTTC.

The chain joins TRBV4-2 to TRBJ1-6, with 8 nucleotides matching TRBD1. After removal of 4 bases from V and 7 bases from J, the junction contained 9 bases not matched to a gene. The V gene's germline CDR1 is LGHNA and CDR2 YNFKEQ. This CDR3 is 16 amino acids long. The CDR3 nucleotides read TGTGCCAGCAGCCCAGCCCAAGGACAGGGAAATTCACCCCTCCACTTT. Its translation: CASSPAQGQGNSPLHF.

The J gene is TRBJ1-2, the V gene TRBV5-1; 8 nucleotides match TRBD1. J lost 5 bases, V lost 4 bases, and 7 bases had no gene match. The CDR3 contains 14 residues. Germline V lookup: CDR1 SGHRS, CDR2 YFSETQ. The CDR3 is CASSPGQGAYGYTF. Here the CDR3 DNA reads TGCGCCAGCAGCCCTGGGCAGGGGGCTTATGGCTACACCTTC.

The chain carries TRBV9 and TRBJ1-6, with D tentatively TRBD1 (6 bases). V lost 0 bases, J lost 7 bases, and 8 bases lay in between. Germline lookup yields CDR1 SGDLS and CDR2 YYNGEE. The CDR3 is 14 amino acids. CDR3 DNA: TGTGCCAGCAGCGTAGGCACAGGGAATTCACCCCTCCACTTT. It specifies CASSVGTGNSPLHF.

The CDR3 DNA is TGTGCCAGCAGCGGACAGATAGAAATAAGCGGCTACACCTTC. Amino acid sequence: CASSGQIEISGYTF. The V gene is TRBV2, the J gene TRBJ1-2, with D maybe TRBD1 (6 bases). Germline CDR1 reads SNHLY; CDR2 reads FYNNEI. V lost 6 bases and J lost 8, with 19 bases in between. The length of the CDR3 is 14 residues.

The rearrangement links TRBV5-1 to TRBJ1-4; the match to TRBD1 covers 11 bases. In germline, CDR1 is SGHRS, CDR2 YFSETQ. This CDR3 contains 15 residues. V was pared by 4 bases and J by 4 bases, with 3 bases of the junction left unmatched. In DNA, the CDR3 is TGCGCCAGCAGCACCGGGACAGGGGGTAATGAAAAACTGTTTTTT. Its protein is CASSTGTGGNEKLFF.

DNA for the CDR3: TGTGCCAGCAGCCCGACAGGTAGCCCTAATGAAAAACTGTTTTTT. Amino acids: CASSPTGSPNEKLFF. The chain links TRBV5-4 to TRBJ1-4, with a weak D call TRBD1 (6 bases). The CDR3 is made up of 15 amino acids. Germline V gene sequence: CDR1 SGHNT, CDR2 YYREEE (reference sequence). The V gene lost 4 bases and the J gene lost 3 bases, with 13 bases spanning the gap.

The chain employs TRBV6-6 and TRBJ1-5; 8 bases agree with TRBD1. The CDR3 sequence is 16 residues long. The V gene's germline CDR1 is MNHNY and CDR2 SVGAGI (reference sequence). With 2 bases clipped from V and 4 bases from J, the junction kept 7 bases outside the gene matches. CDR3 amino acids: CASSYGNRGENQPQHF. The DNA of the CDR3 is TGTGCCAGCAGTTACGGGAACAGGGGGGAAAATCAGCCCCAGCATTTT.

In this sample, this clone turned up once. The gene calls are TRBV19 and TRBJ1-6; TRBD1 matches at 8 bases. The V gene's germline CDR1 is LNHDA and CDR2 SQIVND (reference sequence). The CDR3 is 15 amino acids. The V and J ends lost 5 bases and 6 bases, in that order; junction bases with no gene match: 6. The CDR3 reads CASSVGQGGNSPLHF. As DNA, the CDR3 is TGTGCCAGTAGTGTCGGACAGGGCGGTAATTCACCCCTCCACTTT.

The CDR3: CASRPPGTGVNSPLHF. The DNA for the CDR3 is TGTGCCAGTAGACCTCCCGGGACAGGGGTAAATTCACCCCTCCACTTT. The V call is TRBV19, the J call TRBJ1-6; 10 positions match TRBD1. V shed 6 bases and J 7 bases; nucleotides not matched to a gene: 9. CDR1 is LNHDA, CDR2 SQIVND, per germline (reference sequence). The CDR3 runs 16 residues.

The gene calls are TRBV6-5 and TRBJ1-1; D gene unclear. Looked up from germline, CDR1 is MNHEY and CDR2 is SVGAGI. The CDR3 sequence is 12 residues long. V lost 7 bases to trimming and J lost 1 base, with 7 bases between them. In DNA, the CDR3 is TGTGCCAGCAAACAACAGAACACTGAAGCTTTCTTT. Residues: CASKQQNTEAFF.

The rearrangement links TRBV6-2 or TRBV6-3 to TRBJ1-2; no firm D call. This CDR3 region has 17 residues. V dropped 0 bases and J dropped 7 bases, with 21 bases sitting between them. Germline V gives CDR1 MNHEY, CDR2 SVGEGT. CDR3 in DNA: TGTGCCAGCAGTTACTCGTCCAGGTATCGGGGATCATCTGGCTACACCTTC. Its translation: CASSYSSRYRGSSGYTF.

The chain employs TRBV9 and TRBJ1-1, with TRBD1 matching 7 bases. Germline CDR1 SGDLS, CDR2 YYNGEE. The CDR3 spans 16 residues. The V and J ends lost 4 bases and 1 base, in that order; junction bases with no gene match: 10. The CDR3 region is CASSRQGLKTNTEAFF. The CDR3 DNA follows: TGTGCCAGCAGCAGACAGGGTTTGAAGACGAACACTGAAGCTTTCTTT.

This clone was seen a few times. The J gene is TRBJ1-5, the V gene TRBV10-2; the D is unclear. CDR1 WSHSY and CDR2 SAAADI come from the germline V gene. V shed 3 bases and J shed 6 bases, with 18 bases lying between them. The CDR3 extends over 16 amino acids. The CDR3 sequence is CASSEPGQGRGQPQHF. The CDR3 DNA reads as TGCGCCAGCAGTGAACCTGGCCAAGGGCGGGGTCAGCCCCAGCATTTT.